The 18 T cell receptor beta chains below come from one sample, sequenced in a study of cytomegalovirus exposure and HLA in healthy donors. The PCR contained 60 Vbeta and 13 Jbeta primers. The assay was immunoSEQ multiplex PCR, and TCRdb's table has in-frame clones only and misses some. The sample shows about 150,000 clones, approximately 84% of them seen only once. The sample comprised PBMCs. These receptors were taken from a man aged 18 to 29 in good health and CMV-seronegative.

V and J are TRBV5-1 and TRBJ2-2; D may be TRBD2 (6 bases). The CDR3 length is 13 residues. Germline assignment: CDR1 SGHRS and CDR2 YFSETQ. Trimming removed 5 bases at V and 1 base at J, with 6 bases between. CDR3 nucleotides: TGCGCCAGCAGTAGCGGGAACACCGGGGAGCTGTTTTTT. Encoded protein: CASSSGNTGELFF.

The chain recombines TRBV5-1 with TRBJ2-1, with 9 bases aligning to TRBD2. Germline assignment: CDR1 SGHRS and CDR2 YFSETQ. The junction had 6 bases not matched to a gene; V was cut back by 2 bases and J by 6 bases. This CDR3 spans 15 amino acids. CDR3 DNA sequence: TGCGCCAGCAGCTTATCAGCGGGGGGCCCCAATGAGCAGTTCTTC. Protein: CASSLSAGGPNEQFF. The variable domain in full, completed from reference TRBV5-1 and TRBJ2-1, reads KAGVTQTPRYLIKTRGQQVTLSCSPISGHRSVSWYQQTPGQGLQFLFEYFSETQRNKGNFPGRFSGRQFSNSRSEMNVSTLELGDSALYLCASSLSAGGPNEQFFGPGTRLTVL.

V gene TRBV7-9 combines with J gene TRBJ2-7; 8 positions match TRBD1. With 6 bases clipped from V and 3 bases from J, the junction kept 19 bases outside the gene matches. From germline, CDR1 is SEHNR and CDR2 FQNEAQ (reference sequence). This CDR3 is 18 amino acids long. The DNA for the CDR3 is TGTGCCAGCAGGTTTCTTACCCCCGACAGGGGCCCTAACTACGAGCAGTACTTC. It is translated as CASRFLTPDRGPNYEQYF.

The chain links TRBV4-1 to TRBJ1-1; D is ambiguous. Looked up from germline, CDR1 is MGHRA and CDR2 is YSYEKL. The CDR3 is 12 amino acids. The V end was cut by 1 base, the J end by 5 bases, with 5 bases between. The CDR3 sequence is CASSQGETEAFF. In DNA, the CDR3 is TGCGCCAGCAGCCAAGGAGAGACTGAAGCTTTCTTT.

This chain links TRBV11-3 with TRBJ2-7, with TRBD2 matching over 12 bases. The CDR3 loop spans 14 amino acids. CDR1 is SGHNT, CDR2 YENEEA, per germline. Trimming at V came to 4 bases and at J to 5 bases, leaving 3 bases not matched to a gene. This CDR3 reads CASSSTSGRHEQYF. The CDR3 DNA reads TGTGCCAGCAGCTCGACTAGCGGGAGACACGAGCAGTACTTC.

V usage is TRBV28 and J usage is TRBJ2-3, with 10 bases matching TRBD1. Germline CDR1 is MDHEN and CDR2 is SYDVKM. J lost 7 bases, V lost 7 bases, and 11 bases had no gene match. CDR3 length: 15 residues. CDR3 sequence: CASTLLGQGHYTQYF. In nucleotides, the CDR3 is TGTGCCAGCACCCTCTTGGGACAGGGGCATTATACGCAGTATTTT.

The chain uses TRBV5-4 and TRBJ2-4, with D tentatively TRBD2 (6 bases). Between the trimmed V and J ends, which lost 0 bases and 3 bases, there was a span of 16 bases. CDR3 length equals 17 residues. The germline V gene has CDR1 SGHNT and CDR2 YYREEE (reference sequence). In DNA, the CDR3 is TGTGCCAGCAGCTTGGGGGGAGGCGGGATCGACAAAAACATTCAGTACTTC. Amino acids: CASSLGGGGIDKNIQYF.

The chain employs TRBV7-3 and TRBJ2-3; D might be TRBD2 (6 bases). The CDR3 runs 17 residues. Germline CDR1 reads SGHTA; CDR2 reads FQGTGA. With 2 bases removed from V and 1 base from J, the gap between germline ends came to 16 bases. The CDR3 is CASSLVPAGRGTDTQYF. The DNA of the CDR3 is TGTGCCAGCAGCTTAGTCCCAGCGGGTAGAGGCACAGATACGCAGTATTTT.

V and J are TRBV5-4 and TRBJ2-3; perhaps TRBD1 as D (6 bases). From germline, CDR1 is SGHNT and CDR2 YYREEE (reference sequence). The CDR3 is 14 amino acids. V lost 2 bases and J 2 bases, leaving 9 bases between the germline ends. In nucleotides, the CDR3 is TGTGCCAGCAGCTTACAGGGCCCCACAGATACGCAGTATTTT. Protein sequence: CASSLQGPTDTQYF.

V usage is TRBV19 and J usage is TRBJ2-1; a weak D match, TRBD2 (6 bases). V lost 5 bases and J lost 9, with 8 bases in between. The CDR3 runs 11 residues. CDR1 is LNHDA, CDR2 SQIVND, per germline (reference sequence). CDR3 protein: CASSGGVEQFF. In DNA form, the CDR3 reads TGTGCCAGTAGTGGAGGGGTTGAGCAGTTCTTC.

The chain combines TRBV27 with TRBJ2-5, with TRBD2 identical over 8 bases. The J segment lost 7 bases and the V segment lost 6 bases, leaving 10 bases of the junction unmatched. The CDR3 is made up of 14 amino acids. CDR1 and CDR2 from the germline V gene are MNHEY and SMNVEV (reference sequence). The CDR3 coding sequence is TGTGCCAGCAGGGCTCCGGGACTAGGGGGGACCCAGTACTTC. It yields the protein CASRAPGLGGTQYF.

The J gene is TRBJ2-5, the V gene TRBV28, with 11 bases identical to TRBD2. The CDR3 is 15 amino acids. The trim removed 5 bases at V and 5 bases at J, leaving 7 bases unmatched. Germline V gene sequence: CDR1 MDHEN, CDR2 SYDVKM. CDR3 sequence (DNA): TGTGCCAGCAGTCCGGGGACTAGCGGAAAGGAGACCCAGTACTTC. This sequence encodes CASSPGTSGKETQYF.

This clone was recorded a few times. This rearrangement joins TRBV13 to TRBJ2-5, with 7 nucleotides matching TRBD2. This CDR3 is built from 14 residues. Per the germline V gene, CDR1 is PRHDT and CDR2 is FYEKMQ (reference sequence). Germline trimming cut 3 bases from V and 5 bases from J; bases unmatched to any gene: 6. The CDR3 DNA sequence: TGTGCCAGCAGCTTCGGTGGGGGGGTGGAGACCCAGTACTTC. This codes for CASSFGGGVETQYF.

V is TRBV4-1 and J is TRBJ2-2; no firm D call. Germline V gene data show CDR1 as MGHRA and CDR2 as YSYEKL. Trimming cost V 5 bases and J 3 bases, with 10 bases left between them. The CDR3 is 14 amino acids. For the CDR3, the DNA is TGCGCCAGCAGCTACGCGGAGTACACCGGGGAGCTGTTTTTT. This translates into CASSYAEYTGELFF.

The table lists this clone with a few counts. The CDR3 nucleotides read TGTGCCAGCAGCCCCAGGGGACTAGCGGGAGACGAGCAGTACTTC. It codes for CASSPRGLAGDEQYF. The rearrangement links TRBV4-2 to TRBJ2-7; 14 nucleotides match TRBD2. J lost 5 bases, V lost 4 bases, and 4 bases had no gene match. Germline lookup yields CDR1 LGHNA and CDR2 YNFKEQ. The CDR3 loop spans 15 amino acids.

The genes are TRBV28 and TRBJ2-7, with D unresolved. V was pared by 7 bases and J by 3 bases, with 10 bases between. This CDR3 comprises 12 residues. Germline CDR1 reads MDHEN; CDR2 reads SYDVKM. The CDR3 DNA reads TGTGCCAGCACCAATTCAGTCTACGAGCAGTACTTC. Its protein is CASTNSVYEQYF.

This sequence joins TRBV11-3 and TRBJ2-1, with a tentative D call TRBD2 (6 bases). This CDR3 comprises 15 residues. Germline values: CDR1 SGHNT, CDR2 YENEEA. Trimming removed 5 bases from V and 2 bases from J, with 13 bases in between. CDR3 region: CASSGRRDAYNEQFF. The DNA of the CDR3 is TGTGCCAGCAGCGGCCGGCGGGACGCCTACAATGAGCAGTTCTTC.

A few counts support this clone. The chain uses TRBV5-1 and TRBJ2-5; a possible D gene is TRBD1 (6 bases). The V end lost 4 bases, the J end lost 2 bases, and 12 bases lay between the germline ends. CDR1 SGHRS and CDR2 YFSETQ come from the germline V gene. This CDR3 is built from 14 residues. The CDR3 sequence is CASSPGTLQETQYF. For the CDR3, the DNA is TGCGCCAGCAGCCCCGGGACACTTCAAGAGACCCAGTACTTC.